This T cell receptor beta chain was recorded in a study of T cells in Graves' hyperthyroidism and ophthalmopathy. Regarding the study as a whole: Among clonotypes expanded in thyroid above 0.001, most were also found in blood. Progression to ophthalmopathy was predicted a median of 6.5 months early.

Trimming cost V 4 bases and J 5 bases; bases outside gene matches: 10. Germline CDR1 reads SEHNR; CDR2 reads FQNEAQ (reference sequence). The CDR3 is 15 amino acids. With regard to this clonotype: Antigen specificity is unknown.

It was RNA transcripts that yielded the amplified TCR beta CDR3 regions. The HTBI primer set served for first-round RT-PCR of the TCR CDR3. MiXCR, run by TCRdb on the multiplex PCR reads, gives a single entry per CDR3 protein. The repertoire includes 300,000 or so distinct CDR3 sequences, 17% of them detected once, and approximately 60% sits in the top ten. The authors obtained PBMCs from about 9 ml of fresh peripheral blood. Sample: blood. The receptor's source is a woman aged 55-70 years with Graves' ophthalmopathy. The chain links TRBV7-9 to TRBJ2-7; 8 bases align to TRBD1. The CDR3 region has the DNA TGTGCCAGCAGCTCGCGGAGTGACAGGGGCCACGAGCAGTACTTC. The encoded protein is CASSSRSDRGHEQYF.